A selection of T cell receptor beta chains follows, all from one sample in a study of blood T cells in healthy people across ages. TCRdb reprocessed the 5' RACE reads with MiXCR, giving one entry per CDR3 protein. Found here are 550,000 to 800,000 distinct CDR3 sequences, about 30% of them singletons; the top ten hold approximately 15%. Input material: blood. Receptors originate from a woman of 80 years or more in good health. The CDR3 runs from the conserved cysteine through the conserved F or W. D genes are given only for firm matches. Some rows mark clone size as missing; the rest say once, few, many or name a class of expanded clone.

V gene: TRBV9
clone size: few
J gene: TRBJ1-4
D gene: TRBD1
CDR3 length: 15
CDR3 protein: CASSETGGGDEKLFF
CDR3 DNA: TGTGCCAGCAGCGAGACAGGGGGCGGGGATGAAAAACTGTTTTTT

V gene: TRBV7-3
clone size: -
J gene: TRBJ2-3
D gene: TRBD2
CDR3 length: 17
CDR3 protein: CASSLRALAFSTDTQYF
CDR3 DNA: TGTGCCAGCAGCCTAAGGGCACTAGCGTTTAGCACAGATACGCAGTATTTT

V gene: TRBV27
clone size: -
J gene: TRBJ2-1
D gene: TRBD1
CDR3 length: 15
CDR3 protein: CASSADRGWIDEQFF
CDR3 DNA: TGTGCCAGCAGTGCGGACAGGGGGTGGATCGATGAGCAGTTCTTC

V gene: TRBV28
clone size: few
J gene: TRBJ2-7
D gene: TRBD1
CDR3 length: 15
CDR3 protein: CASISRGQGVGEQYF
CDR3 DNA: TGTGCCAGCATCAGCCGGGGACAGGGGGTGGGTGAGCAGTACTTC

V gene: TRBV20-1
clone size: -
J gene: TRBJ2-5
D gene: TRBD2
CDR3 length: 11
CDR3 protein: CSARSSGRVYF
CDR3 DNA: TGCAGTGCTAGATCTAGCGGGAGGGTGTACTTC

V gene: TRBV3-1
clone size: many
J gene: TRBJ1-2
D gene: -
CDR3 length: 13
CDR3 protein: CASTSGGNYGYTF
CDR3 DNA: TGTGCCAGCACCTCAGGAGGGAACTATGGCTACACCTTC

V gene: TRBV24-1
clone size: -
J gene: TRBJ2-5
D gene: -
CDR3 length: 15
CDR3 protein: CATSDGGTSQEIQYF
CDR3 DNA: TGTGCCACCAGTGATGGAGGGACGAGCCAAGAGATCCAGTACTTC

V gene: TRBV28
clone size: many
J gene: TRBJ1-2
D gene: TRBD1
CDR3 length: 15
CDR3 protein: CASSHLRQGRYGYTF
CDR3 DNA: TGTGCCAGCAGTCATCTCCGACAGGGACGCTATGGCTACACCTTC

V gene: TRBV7-2
clone size: few
J gene: TRBJ2-4
D gene: -
CDR3 length: 15
CDR3 protein: CASSLGGGGKNIQYF
CDR3 DNA: TGTGCCAGCAGCTTGGGAGGGGGGGGTAAAAACATTCAGTACTTC

V gene: TRBV28
clone size: few
J gene: TRBJ2-5
D gene: -
CDR3 length: 14
CDR3 protein: CASSLEIEGETQYF
CDR3 DNA: TGTGCCAGCAGTTTAGAGATTGAGGGAGAGACCCAGTACTTC

V gene: TRBV2
clone size: few
J gene: TRBJ2-7
D gene: -
CDR3 length: 13
CDR3 protein: CASNRRRDYEQYF
CDR3 DNA: TGTGCCAGCAATAGACGGCGAGACTACGAGCAGTACTTC

V gene: TRBV9
clone size: many
J gene: TRBJ2-5
D gene: TRBD2
CDR3 length: 16
CDR3 protein: CASSDRTSGGAETQYF
CDR3 DNA: TGTGCCAGCAGCGACCGTACTAGCGGGGGAGCAGAGACCCAGTACTTC

V gene: TRBV7-2
clone size: many
J gene: TRBJ2-7
D gene: -
CDR3 length: 14
CDR3 protein: CASSLARDGAEQYF
CDR3 DNA: TGTGCCAGCAGCTTAGCCAGGGACGGAGCCGAGCAGTACTTC

V gene: TRBV7-2
clone size: many
J gene: TRBJ2-1
D gene: -
CDR3 length: 16
CDR3 protein: CASSLGVGPIRNEQFF
CDR3 DNA: TGTGCCAGCAGCTTGGGGGTGGGACCTATCCGCAATGAGCAGTTCTTC

V gene: TRBV5-5
clone size: few
J gene: TRBJ1-1
D gene: -
CDR3 length: 15
CDR3 protein: CAGRRSSAMNTEAFF
CDR3 DNA: TGTGCCGGCAGGAGGAGTAGTGCCATGAACACTGAAGCTTTCTTT

V gene: TRBV27
clone size: -
J gene: TRBJ2-6
D gene: TRBD1
CDR3 length: 16
CDR3 protein: CASSSQGHRGANVLTF
CDR3 DNA: TGTGCCAGCAGTTCACAGGGGCATAGGGGGGCCAACGTCCTGACTTTC

V gene: TRBV6-2/TRBV6-3
clone size: few
J gene: TRBJ1-5
D gene: -
CDR3 length: 14
CDR3 protein: CASSYGFANQPQHF
CDR3 DNA: TGTGCCAGCAGTTACGGGTTTGCCAATCAGCCCCAGCATTTT

V gene: TRBV9
clone size: -
J gene: TRBJ2-7
D gene: -
CDR3 length: 13
CDR3 protein: CASSVGVQDEQYF
CDR3 DNA: TGTGCCAGCAGCGTAGGAGTACAGGACGAGCAGTACTTC

V gene: TRBV11-1
clone size: -
J gene: TRBJ2-1
D gene: TRBD2
CDR3 length: 15
CDR3 protein: CASGGQGVGHNEQFF
CDR3 DNA: TGTGCTAGCGGGGGGCAGGGGGTCGGGCACAATGAGCAGTTCTTC

V gene: TRBV5-1
clone size: few
J gene: TRBJ1-4
D gene: -
CDR3 length: 16
CDR3 protein: CASSLAPPGTNEKLFF
CDR3 DNA: TGCGCCAGCAGCTTGGCCCCGCCGGGGACTAATGAAAAACTGTTTTTT

V gene: TRBV10-3
clone size: -
J gene: TRBJ2-2
D gene: -
CDR3 length: 15
CDR3 protein: CAIKGAAGSTGELFF
CDR3 DNA: TGTGCCATCAAAGGCGCGGCGGGGTCCACCGGGGAGCTGTTTTTT

V gene: TRBV5-1
clone size: -
J gene: TRBJ2-1
D gene: -
CDR3 length: 14
CDR3 protein: CASRVGEIYNEQFF
CDR3 DNA: TGCGCCAGCAGGGTGGGGGAGATCTACAATGAGCAGTTCTTC

V gene: TRBV5-1
clone size: many
J gene: TRBJ2-6
D gene: -
CDR3 length: 12
CDR3 protein: CASSFSTNVLTF
CDR3 DNA: TGCGCCAGCAGCTTCTCTACCAACGTCCTGACTTTC

V gene: TRBV24-1
clone size: -
J gene: TRBJ2-5
D gene: -
CDR3 length: 14
CDR3 protein: CATSDRRREGTQYF
CDR3 DNA: TGTGCCACCAGTGACCGTCGCAGGGAAGGGACCCAGTACTTC

V gene: TRBV5-1
clone size: -
J gene: TRBJ2-4
D gene: TRBD1
CDR3 length: 15
CDR3 protein: CASSWAGQGAGEQYF
CDR3 DNA: TGCGCCAGCAGCTGGGCCGGACAGGGGGCGGGGGAGCAGTACTTC

V gene: TRBV7-2
clone size: many
J gene: TRBJ1-2
D gene: TRBD1
CDR3 length: 15
CDR3 protein: CASSLVETGPYGYTF
CDR3 DNA: TGTGCCAGCAGCTTAGTGGAGACAGGGCCCTATGGCTACACCTTC

V gene: TRBV24-1
clone size: many
J gene: TRBJ2-3
D gene: -
CDR3 length: 15
CDR3 protein: CATSSPTRMADTQYF
CDR3 DNA: TGTGCCACCAGTAGCCCGACTAGGATGGCGGATACGCAGTATTTT

V gene: TRBV7-2
clone size: -
J gene: TRBJ1-2
D gene: TRBD1
CDR3 length: 15
CDR3 protein: CASSLEGQGPGGYTF
CDR3 DNA: TGTGCCAGCAGCTTAGAGGGACAGGGTCCCGGTGGCTACACCTTC

V gene: TRBV4-1
clone size: many
J gene: TRBJ1-4
D gene: -
CDR3 length: 15
CDR3 protein: CASSYSPGHAEKLFF
CDR3 DNA: TGCGCCAGCAGCTACTCCCCGGGACACGCGGAAAAACTGTTTTTT

V gene: TRBV5-4
clone size: -
J gene: TRBJ2-4
D gene: -
CDR3 length: 16
CDR3 protein: CASSSQGGGTKNIQYF
CDR3 DNA: TGTGCCAGCAGCTCCCAGGGGGGAGGAACCAAAAACATTCAGTACTTC

V gene: TRBV20-1
clone size: -
J gene: TRBJ1-1
D gene: -
CDR3 length: 14
CDR3 protein: CSARVGTMNTEAFF
CDR3 DNA: TGCAGTGCTAGGGTAGGAACTATGAACACTGAAGCTTTCTTT

V gene: TRBV20-1
clone size: many
J gene: TRBJ2-7
D gene: TRBD2
CDR3 length: 13
CDR3 protein: CSATSGGAWEQYF
CDR3 DNA: TGCAGTGCTACCAGCGGGGGGGCATGGGAGCAGTACTTC

V gene: TRBV12-3/TRBV12-4
clone size: many
J gene: TRBJ1-2
D gene: -
CDR3 length: 12
CDR3 protein: CASSLSAYGYTF
CDR3 DNA: TGTGCCAGCAGTTTGTCGGCTTATGGCTACACCTTC

V gene: TRBV5-6
clone size: -
J gene: TRBJ1-1
D gene: -
CDR3 length: 14
CDR3 protein: CASSPGTLGTEAFF
CDR3 DNA: TGTGCCAGCAGCCCCGGGACCCTAGGAACTGAAGCTTTCTTT

V gene: TRBV3-1
clone size: -
J gene: TRBJ2-7
D gene: -
CDR3 length: 15
CDR3 protein: CASSQAQGGPYEQYF
CDR3 DNA: TGTGCCAGCAGCCAAGCCCAGGGTGGGCCCTACGAGCAGTACTTC

V gene: TRBV24-1
clone size: many
J gene: TRBJ2-1
D gene: -
CDR3 length: 13
CDR3 protein: CATSDPLSGEQFF
CDR3 DNA: TGTGCCACCAGTGATCCCCTATCGGGTGAGCAGTTCTTC

V gene: TRBV7-2
clone size: many
J gene: TRBJ1-5
D gene: -
CDR3 length: 13
CDR3 protein: CASSLVGEQPQHF
CDR3 DNA: TGTGCCAGCAGCTTAGTGGGGGAACAGCCCCAGCATTTT

V gene: TRBV7-9
clone size: -
J gene: TRBJ2-4
D gene: TRBD1
CDR3 length: 17
CDR3 protein: CASSVYEDRAGGNIQYF
CDR3 DNA: TGTGCCAGCAGCGTATACGAAGACAGGGCTGGTGGAAACATTCAGTACTTC

V gene: TRBV7-2
clone size: many
J gene: TRBJ2-1
D gene: TRBD2
CDR3 length: 17
CDR3 protein: CASSLARASGAYNEQFF
CDR3 DNA: TGTGCCAGCAGCTTAGCACGGGCTAGCGGGGCCTACAATGAGCAGTTCTTC

V gene: TRBV20-1
clone size: many
J gene: TRBJ1-2
D gene: -
CDR3 length: 13
CDR3 protein: CSAYPGLGYGYTF
CDR3 DNA: TGCAGTGCTTACCCGGGCCTTGGATATGGCTACACCTTC

V gene: TRBV21-1
clone size: -
J gene: TRBJ1-2
D gene: -
CDR3 length: 16
CDR3 protein: CASGKVDREGNYGYTF
CDR3 DNA: TGTGCCAGCGGCAAAGTTGACAGGGAAGGTAACTATGGCTACACCTTC

V gene: TRBV10-3
clone size: few
J gene: TRBJ2-7
D gene: TRBD2
CDR3 length: 15
CDR3 protein: CAISESKRGGGEQYF
CDR3 DNA: TGTGCCATCAGTGAGTCGAAGCGGGGGGGCGGCGAGCAGTACTTC